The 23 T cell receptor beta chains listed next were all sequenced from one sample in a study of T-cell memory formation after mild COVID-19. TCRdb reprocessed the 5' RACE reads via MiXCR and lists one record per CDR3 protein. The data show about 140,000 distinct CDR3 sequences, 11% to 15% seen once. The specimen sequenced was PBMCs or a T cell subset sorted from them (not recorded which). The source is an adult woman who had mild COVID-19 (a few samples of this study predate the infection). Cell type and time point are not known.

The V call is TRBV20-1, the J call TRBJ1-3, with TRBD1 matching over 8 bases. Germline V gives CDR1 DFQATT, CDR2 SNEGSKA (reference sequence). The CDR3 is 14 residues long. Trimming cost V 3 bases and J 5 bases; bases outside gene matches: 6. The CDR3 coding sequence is TGCAGTGCTAGGGACAGGGACCAAAGAAACACCATATATTTT. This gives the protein CSARDRDQRNTIYF.

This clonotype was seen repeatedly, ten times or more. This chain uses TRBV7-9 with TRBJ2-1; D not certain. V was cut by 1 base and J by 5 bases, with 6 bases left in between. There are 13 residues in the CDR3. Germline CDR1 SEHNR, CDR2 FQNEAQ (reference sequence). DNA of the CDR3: TGTGCCAGCAGCTTAGTAGGGAACAATGAGCAGTTCTTC. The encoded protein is CASSLVGNNEQFF. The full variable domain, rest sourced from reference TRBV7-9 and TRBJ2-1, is DTGVSQNPRHKITKRGQNVTFRCDPISEHNRLYWYRQTLGQGPEFLTYFQNEAQLEKSRLLSDRFSAERPKGSFSTLEIQRTEQGDSAMYLCASSLVGNNEQFFGPGTRLTVL.

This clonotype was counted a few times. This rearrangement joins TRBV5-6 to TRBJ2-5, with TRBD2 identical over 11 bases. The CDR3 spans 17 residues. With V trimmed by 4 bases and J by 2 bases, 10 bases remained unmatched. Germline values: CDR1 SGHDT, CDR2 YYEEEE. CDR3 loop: CASSEFGLAGDQETQYF. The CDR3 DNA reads TGTGCCAGCAGCGAGTTCGGACTAGCGGGTGATCAAGAGACCCAGTACTTC.

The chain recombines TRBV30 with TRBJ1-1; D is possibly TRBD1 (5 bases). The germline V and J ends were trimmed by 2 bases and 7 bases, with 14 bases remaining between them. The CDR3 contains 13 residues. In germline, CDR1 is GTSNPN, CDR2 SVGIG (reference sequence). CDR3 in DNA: TGTGCCTGGAGTCCGTTAAACAGGATTGAAGCTTTCTTT. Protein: CAWSPLNRIEAFF.

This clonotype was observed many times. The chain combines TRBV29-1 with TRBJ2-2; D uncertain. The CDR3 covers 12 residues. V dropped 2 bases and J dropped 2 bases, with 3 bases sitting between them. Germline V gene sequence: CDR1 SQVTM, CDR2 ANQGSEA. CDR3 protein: CSVESNTGELFF. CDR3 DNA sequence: TGCAGCGTTGAATCTAACACCGGGGAGCTGTTTTTT.

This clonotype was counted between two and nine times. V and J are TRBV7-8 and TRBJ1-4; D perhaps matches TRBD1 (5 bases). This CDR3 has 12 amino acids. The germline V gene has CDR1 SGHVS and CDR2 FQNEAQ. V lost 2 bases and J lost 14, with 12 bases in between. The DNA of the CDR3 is TGTGCCAGCAGCTTAAAAGGCGGGACGCTGTTTTTT. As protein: CASSLKGGTLFF.

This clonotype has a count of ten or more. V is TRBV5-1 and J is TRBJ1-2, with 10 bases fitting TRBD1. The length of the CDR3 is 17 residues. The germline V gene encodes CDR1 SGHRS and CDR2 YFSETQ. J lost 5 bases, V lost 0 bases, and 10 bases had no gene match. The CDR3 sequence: CASSLAEGTGAIYGYTF. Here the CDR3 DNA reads TGCGCCAGCAGCTTGGCAGAGGGGACAGGGGCGATATATGGCTACACCTTC.

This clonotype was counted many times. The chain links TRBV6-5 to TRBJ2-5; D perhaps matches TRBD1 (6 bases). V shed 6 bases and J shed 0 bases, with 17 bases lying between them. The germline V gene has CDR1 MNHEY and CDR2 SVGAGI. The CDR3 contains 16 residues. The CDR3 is CASSPSGWDNQETQYF. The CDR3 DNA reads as TGTGCCAGCAGCCCATCTGGCTGGGACAACCAAGAGACCCAGTACTTC.

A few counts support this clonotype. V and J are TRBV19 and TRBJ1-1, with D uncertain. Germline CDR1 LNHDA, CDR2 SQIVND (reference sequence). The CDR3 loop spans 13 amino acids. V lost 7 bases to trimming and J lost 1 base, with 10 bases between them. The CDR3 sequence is CASIISRNTEAFF. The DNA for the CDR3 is TGTGCCAGTATCATAAGCAGGAACACTGAAGCTTTCTTT.

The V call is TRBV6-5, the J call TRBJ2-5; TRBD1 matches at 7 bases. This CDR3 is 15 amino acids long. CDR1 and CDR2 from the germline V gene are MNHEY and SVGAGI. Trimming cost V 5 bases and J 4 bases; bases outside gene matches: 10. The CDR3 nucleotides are TGTGCCAGCAGTGGACAGGCTGGCTCTCCAGAGACCCAGTACTTC. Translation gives CASSGQAGSPETQYF.

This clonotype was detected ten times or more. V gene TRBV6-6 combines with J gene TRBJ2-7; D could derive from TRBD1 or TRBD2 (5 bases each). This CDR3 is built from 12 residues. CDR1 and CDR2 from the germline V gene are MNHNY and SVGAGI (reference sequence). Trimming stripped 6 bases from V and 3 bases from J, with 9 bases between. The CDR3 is CASREDNYEQYF. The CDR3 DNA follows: TGTGCCAGCAGGGAGGACAACTACGAGCAGTACTTC.

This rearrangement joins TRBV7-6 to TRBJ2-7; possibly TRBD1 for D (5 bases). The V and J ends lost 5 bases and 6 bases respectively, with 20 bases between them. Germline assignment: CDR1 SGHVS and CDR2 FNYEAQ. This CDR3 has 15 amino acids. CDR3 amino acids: CASSEVGASLCEQYF. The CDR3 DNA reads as TGTGCCAGCAGCGAAGTAGGGGCAAGCCTTTGCGAGCAGTACTTC.

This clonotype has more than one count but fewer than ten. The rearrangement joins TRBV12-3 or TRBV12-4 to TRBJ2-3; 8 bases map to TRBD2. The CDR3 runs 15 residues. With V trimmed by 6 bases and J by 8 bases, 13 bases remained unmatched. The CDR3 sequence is CASSVIFQRESTQYF. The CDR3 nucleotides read TGTGCCAGCAGCGTTATTTTCCAGCGGGAGAGTACGCAGTATTTT.

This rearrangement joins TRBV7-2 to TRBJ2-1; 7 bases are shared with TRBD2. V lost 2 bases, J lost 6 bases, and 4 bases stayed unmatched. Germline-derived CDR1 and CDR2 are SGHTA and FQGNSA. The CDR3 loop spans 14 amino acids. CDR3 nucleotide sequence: TGTGCCAGCAGCTTATGGGCTAGCGGCAATGAGCAGTTCTTC. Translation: CASSLWASGNEQFF.

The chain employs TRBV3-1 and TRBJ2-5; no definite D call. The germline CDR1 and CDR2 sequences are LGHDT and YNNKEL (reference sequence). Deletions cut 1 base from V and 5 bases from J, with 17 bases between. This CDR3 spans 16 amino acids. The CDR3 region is CASSQGDFTSGETQYF. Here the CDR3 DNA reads TGTGCCAGCAGCCAAGGAGACTTCACCTCGGGCGAGACCCAGTACTTC.

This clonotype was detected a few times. The CDR3, as DNA: TGTGCCACCAGTGATCCTCTAGCGGGGGGTGCCTACAATGAGCAGTTCTTC. Translation: CATSDPLAGGAYNEQFF. The chain is built from TRBV24-1 and TRBJ2-1; 11 bases fit TRBD2. J lost 2 bases, V lost 3 bases, and 5 bases had no gene match. Germline V gene data show CDR1 as KGHDR and CDR2 as SFDVKD. The CDR3 extends over 17 amino acids.

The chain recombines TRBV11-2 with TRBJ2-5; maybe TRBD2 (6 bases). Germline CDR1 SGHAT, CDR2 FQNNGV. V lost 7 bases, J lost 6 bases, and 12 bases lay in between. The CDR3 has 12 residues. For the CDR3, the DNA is TGTGCCAGCATGGGACTTCGGAAGACCCAGTACTTC. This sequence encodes CASMGLRKTQYF.

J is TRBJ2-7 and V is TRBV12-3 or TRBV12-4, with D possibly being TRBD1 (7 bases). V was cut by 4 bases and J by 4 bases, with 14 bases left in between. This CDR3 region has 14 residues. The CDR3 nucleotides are TGTGCCAGCAGTTATCTTCAGGGGGGATACGAGCAGTACTTC. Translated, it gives CASSYLQGGYEQYF.

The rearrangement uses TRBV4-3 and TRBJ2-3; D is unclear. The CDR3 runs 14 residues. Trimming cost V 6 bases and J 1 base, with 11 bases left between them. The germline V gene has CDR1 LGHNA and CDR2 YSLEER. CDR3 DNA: TGCGCCAGCAGTCGTATCCGGGGCACAGATACGCAGTATTTT. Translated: CASSRIRGTDTQYF.

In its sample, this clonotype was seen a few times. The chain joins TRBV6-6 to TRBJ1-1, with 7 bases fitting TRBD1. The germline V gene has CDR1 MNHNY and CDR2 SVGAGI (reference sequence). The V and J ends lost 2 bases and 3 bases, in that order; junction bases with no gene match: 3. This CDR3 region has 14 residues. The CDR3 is CASSYPQGDTEAFF. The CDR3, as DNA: TGTGCCAGCAGTTACCCCCAGGGGGACACTGAAGCTTTCTTT.

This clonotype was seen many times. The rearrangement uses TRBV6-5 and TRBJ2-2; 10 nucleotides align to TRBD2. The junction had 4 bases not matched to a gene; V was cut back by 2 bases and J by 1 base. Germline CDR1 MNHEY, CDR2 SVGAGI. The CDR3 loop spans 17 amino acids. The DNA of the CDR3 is TGTGCCAGCAGTTACGGGACTAGCGTCATGAACACCGGGGAGCTGTTTTTT. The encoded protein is CASSYGTSVMNTGELFF.

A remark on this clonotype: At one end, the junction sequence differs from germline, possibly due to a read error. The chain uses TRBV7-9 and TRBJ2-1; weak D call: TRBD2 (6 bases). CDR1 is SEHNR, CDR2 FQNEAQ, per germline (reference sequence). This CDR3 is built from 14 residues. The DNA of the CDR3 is TGTGCCAGCAGTTTAGCGGACTACTACAATGAGCAGTTCTTC. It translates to CASSLADYYNEQFF.

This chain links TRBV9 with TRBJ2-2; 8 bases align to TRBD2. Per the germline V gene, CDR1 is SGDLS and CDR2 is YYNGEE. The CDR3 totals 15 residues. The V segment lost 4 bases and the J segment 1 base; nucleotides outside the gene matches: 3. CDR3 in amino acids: CASSTLAENTGELFF. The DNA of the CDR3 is TGTGCCAGCAGCACACTAGCGGAGAACACCGGGGAGCTGTTTTTT.